Listed below are T cell receptor beta chains from one sample, sequenced in a study of cytomegalovirus exposure and HLA in healthy donors. Sequenced by immunoSEQ multiplex PCR; TCRdb stores in-frame clones only, minus some. The sample includes some 200,000 clones, roughly 80% of them seen just once. Sequencing was performed on PBMCs. The receptor source for this set is a man in his forties in good health and CMV-seropositive. CDR3s include the opening cysteine and the closing phenylalanine or tryptophan. D genes are given only for firm matches. Size is stated for part of the rows, as once, few or many counts, or as a class when the clone is expanded.

d_gene: .; j_gene: TRBJ2-7; v_gene: TRBV5-6; abundance: .; CDR3nt: TGTGCCAGCAGCTTGTCAGGTGGCGAGCAGTACTTC; CDR3aa: CASSLSGGEQYF
d_gene: .; j_gene: TRBJ1-1; v_gene: TRBV2; abundance: .; CDR3nt: TGTGCCAGCAGGGGGGGTGAAGCTTTCTTT; CDR3aa: CASRGGEAFF
d_gene: .; j_gene: TRBJ2-7; v_gene: TRBV10-3; abundance: .; CDR3nt: TGTGCCATCAGGGCCTCGGGCGAGCAGTACTTC; CDR3aa: CAIRASGEQYF
d_gene: .; j_gene: TRBJ2-5; v_gene: TRBV28; abundance: .; CDR3nt: TGTGCCAGCACCCCAGCCCGGGACCAAGAGACCCAGTACTTC; CDR3aa: CASTPARDQETQYF
d_gene: TRBD2; j_gene: TRBJ2-3; v_gene: TRBV2; abundance: .; CDR3nt: TGTGCCAGCAGGGCACTCAGCGGGGGGGCTGGAGATACGCAGTATTTT; CDR3aa: CASRALSGGAGDTQYF
d_gene: TRBD2; j_gene: TRBJ2-2; v_gene: TRBV7-6; abundance: .; CDR3nt: TGTGCCAGCAGCTTAGGCCCGGGACTAGCGGGGAACCGGGAGCTGTTTTTT; CDR3aa: CASSLGPGLAGNRELFF
d_gene: TRBD1; j_gene: TRBJ2-1; v_gene: TRBV5-6; abundance: .; CDR3nt: TGTGCCAGCAGCCACACCGGGACAGGGTCCACCGGAATTTACAATGAGCAGTTCTTC; CDR3aa: CASSHTGTGSTGIYNEQFF
d_gene: TRBD2; j_gene: TRBJ2-3; v_gene: TRBV23-1; abundance: .; CDR3nt: TGCGCCAATCAGGAGACTAGCGGGGCTCGGGATACGCAGTATTTT; CDR3aa: CANQETSGARDTQYF
d_gene: TRBD2; j_gene: TRBJ2-3; v_gene: TRBV7-9; abundance: .; CDR3nt: TGTGCCAGCACCCCCGGACTAGCAGAAGATACGCAGTATTTT; CDR3aa: CASTPGLAEDTQYF
d_gene: TRBD2; j_gene: TRBJ2-3; v_gene: TRBV7-8; abundance: .; CDR3nt: TGTGCCAGCAGCTTTAGCGGGGGGCGGGATACGCAGTATTTT; CDR3aa: CASSFSGGRDTQYF
d_gene: TRBD1; j_gene: TRBJ1-4; v_gene: TRBV4-3; abundance: .; CDR3nt: TGCGCCAGCAGCCAGATTTGGACAGGGCAAGAAAAACTGTTTTTT; CDR3aa: CASSQIWTGQEKLFF
d_gene: .; j_gene: TRBJ2-3; v_gene: TRBV5-1; abundance: once; CDR3nt: TGCGCCAGCAGCTTGGTGGCGACTAGCACAGATACGCAGTATTTT; CDR3aa: CASSLVATSTDTQYF
d_gene: TRBD2; j_gene: TRBJ2-5; v_gene: TRBV2; abundance: .; CDR3nt: TGTGCCAGCAGTGGGCTTAGCGGGGAAGAGACCCAGTACTTC; CDR3aa: CASSGLSGEETQYF
d_gene: TRBD2; j_gene: TRBJ2-1; v_gene: TRBV6-5; abundance: few; CDR3nt: TGTGCCAGCAGTAGTAGCGGGGGGGCCAGTAATGAGCAGTTCTTC; CDR3aa: CASSSSGGASNEQFF